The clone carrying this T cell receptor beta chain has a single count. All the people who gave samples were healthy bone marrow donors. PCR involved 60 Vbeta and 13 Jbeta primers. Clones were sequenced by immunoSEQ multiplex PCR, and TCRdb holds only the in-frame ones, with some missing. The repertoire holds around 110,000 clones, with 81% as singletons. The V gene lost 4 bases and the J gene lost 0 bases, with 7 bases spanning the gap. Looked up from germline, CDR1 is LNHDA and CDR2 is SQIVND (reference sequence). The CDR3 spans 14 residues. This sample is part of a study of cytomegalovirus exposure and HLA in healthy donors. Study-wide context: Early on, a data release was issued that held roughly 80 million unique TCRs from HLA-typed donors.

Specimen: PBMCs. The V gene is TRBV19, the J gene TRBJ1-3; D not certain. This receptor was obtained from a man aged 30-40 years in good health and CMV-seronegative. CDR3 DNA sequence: TGTGCCAGTAGTACCGTAAACTCTGGAAACACCATATATTTT. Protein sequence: CASSTVNSGNTIYF.